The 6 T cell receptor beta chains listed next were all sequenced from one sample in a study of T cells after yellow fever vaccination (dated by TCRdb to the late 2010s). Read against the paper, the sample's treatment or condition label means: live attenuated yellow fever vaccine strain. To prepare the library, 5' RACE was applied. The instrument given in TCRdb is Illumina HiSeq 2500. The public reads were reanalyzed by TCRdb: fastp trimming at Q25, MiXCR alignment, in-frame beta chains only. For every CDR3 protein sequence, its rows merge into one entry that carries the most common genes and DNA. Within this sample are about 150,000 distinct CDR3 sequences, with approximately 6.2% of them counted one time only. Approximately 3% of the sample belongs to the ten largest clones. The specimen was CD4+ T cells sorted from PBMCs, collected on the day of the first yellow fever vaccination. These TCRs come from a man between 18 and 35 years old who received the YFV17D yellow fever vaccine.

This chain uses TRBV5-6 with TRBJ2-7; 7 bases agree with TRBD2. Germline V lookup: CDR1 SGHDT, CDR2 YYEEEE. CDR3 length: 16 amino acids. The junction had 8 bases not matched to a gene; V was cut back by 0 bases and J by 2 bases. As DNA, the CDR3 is TGTGCCAGCAGCTTGGGGCGGGGGACCTCAGCCTACGAGCAGTACTTC. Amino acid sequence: CASSLGRGTSAYEQYF.

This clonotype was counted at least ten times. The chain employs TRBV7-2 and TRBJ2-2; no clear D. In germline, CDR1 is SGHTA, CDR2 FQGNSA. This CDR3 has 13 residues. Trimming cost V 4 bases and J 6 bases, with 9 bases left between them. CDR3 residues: CASSSDLAGELFF. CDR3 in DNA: TGTGCCAGCAGCTCGGACCTGGCCGGGGAGCTGTTTTTT.

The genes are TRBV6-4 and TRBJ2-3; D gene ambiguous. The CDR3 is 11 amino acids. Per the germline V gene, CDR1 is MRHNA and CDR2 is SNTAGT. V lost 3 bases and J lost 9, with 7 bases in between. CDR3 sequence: CASSEGATQYF. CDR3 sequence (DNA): TGTGCCAGCAGTGAAGGAGCCACGCAGTATTTT.

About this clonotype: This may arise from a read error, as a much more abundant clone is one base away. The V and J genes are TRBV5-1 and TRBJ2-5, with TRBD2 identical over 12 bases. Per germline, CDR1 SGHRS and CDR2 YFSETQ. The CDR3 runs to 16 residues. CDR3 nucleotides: TGCGTCAGCAGCCCTGGACTAGCGGGGTCAGGAGAGACCCAGTACTTC. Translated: CVSSPGLAGSGETQYF. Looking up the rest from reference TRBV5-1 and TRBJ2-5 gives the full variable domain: KAGVTQTPRYLIKTRGQQVTLSCSPISGHRSVSWYQQTPGQGLQFLFEYFSETQRNKGNFPGRFSGRQFSNSRSEMNVSTLELGDSALYLCVSSPGLAGSGETQYFGPGTRLLVL.

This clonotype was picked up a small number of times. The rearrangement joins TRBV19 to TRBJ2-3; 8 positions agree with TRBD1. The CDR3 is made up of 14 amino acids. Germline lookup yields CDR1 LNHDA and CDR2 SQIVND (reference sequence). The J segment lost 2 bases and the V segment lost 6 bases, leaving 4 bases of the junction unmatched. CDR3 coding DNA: TGTGCCAGTAGGCACCAGGGGGCCACAGATACGCAGTATTTT. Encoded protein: CASRHQGATDTQYF.

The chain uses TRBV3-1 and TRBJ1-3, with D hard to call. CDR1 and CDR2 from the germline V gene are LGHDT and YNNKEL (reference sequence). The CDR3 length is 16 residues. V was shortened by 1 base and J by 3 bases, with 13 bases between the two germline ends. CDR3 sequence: CASSQGSGTLGNTIYF. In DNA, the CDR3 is TGTGCCAGCAGCCAAGGGTCAGGAACTCTTGGAAACACCATATATTTT.